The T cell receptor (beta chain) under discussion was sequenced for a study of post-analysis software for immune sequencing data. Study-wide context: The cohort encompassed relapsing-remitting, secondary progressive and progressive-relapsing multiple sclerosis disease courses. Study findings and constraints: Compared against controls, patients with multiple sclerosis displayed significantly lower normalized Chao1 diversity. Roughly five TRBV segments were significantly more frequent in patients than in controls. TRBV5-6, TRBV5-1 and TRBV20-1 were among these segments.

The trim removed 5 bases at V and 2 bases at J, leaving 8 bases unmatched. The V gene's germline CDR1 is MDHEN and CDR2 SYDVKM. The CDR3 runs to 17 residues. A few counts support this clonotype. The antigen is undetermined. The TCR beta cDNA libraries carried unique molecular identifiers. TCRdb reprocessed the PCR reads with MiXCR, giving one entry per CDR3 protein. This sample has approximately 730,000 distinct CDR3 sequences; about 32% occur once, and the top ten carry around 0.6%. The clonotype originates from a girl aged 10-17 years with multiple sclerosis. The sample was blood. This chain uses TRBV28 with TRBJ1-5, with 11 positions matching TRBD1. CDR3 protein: CASSSADRGRGNQPQHF. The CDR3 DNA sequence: TGTGCCAGCAGTAGCGCGGACAGGGGGCGTGGCAATCAGCCCCAGCATTTT.